This T cell receptor beta chain was captured by sequencing in a study of cytomegalovirus exposure and HLA in healthy donors. Looked up from germline, CDR1 is PRHDT and CDR2 is FYEKMQ (reference sequence). The CDR3 totals 16 residues. V lost 2 bases, J lost 4 bases, and 15 bases lay in between. Overall study results and limits: Indistinguishable V segments such as TRBV6-2 and TRBV6-3 were excluded. According to a later analysis, most TCR beta chains associated with CMV appeared HLA-restricted. With later analysis, a missense DCLRE1C variant became linked to TCR beta V- and J-gene trimming. From TCR beta sequences, most subjects' HLA-A and HLA-B alleles were reportedly predicted accurately.

The PCR employed 60 Vbeta primers together with 13 Jbeta primers. This table comes from immunoSEQ multiplex PCR, and its TCRdb copy is limited to in-frame clones, with some not included. The data contain fewer than 250,000 clones, around 79% of them singletons. Note on this clone: Its antigen is still unknown.

V and J are TRBV13 and TRBJ1-3; D may be TRBD1 (6 bases). Sequenced: PBMCs. This clonotype was obtained from a male donor in good health and CMV-seronegative. CDR3 residues: CASSLWRQASGNTIYF. The CDR3, as DNA: TGTGCCAGCAGCTTATGGAGACAGGCTTCCGGAAACACCATATATTTT.